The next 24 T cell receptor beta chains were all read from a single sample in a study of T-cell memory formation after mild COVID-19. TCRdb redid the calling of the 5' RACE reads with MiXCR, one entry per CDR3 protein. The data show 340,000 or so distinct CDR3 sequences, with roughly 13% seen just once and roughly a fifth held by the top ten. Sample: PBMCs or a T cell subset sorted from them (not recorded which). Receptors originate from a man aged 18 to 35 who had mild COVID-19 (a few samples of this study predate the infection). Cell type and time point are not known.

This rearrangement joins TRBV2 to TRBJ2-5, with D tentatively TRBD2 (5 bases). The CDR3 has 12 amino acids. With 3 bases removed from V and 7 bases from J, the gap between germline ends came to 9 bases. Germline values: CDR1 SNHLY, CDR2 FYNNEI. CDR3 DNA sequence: TGTGCCAGCAGTGAGAGGGCTGGGACCCAGTACTTC. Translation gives CASSERAGTQYF.

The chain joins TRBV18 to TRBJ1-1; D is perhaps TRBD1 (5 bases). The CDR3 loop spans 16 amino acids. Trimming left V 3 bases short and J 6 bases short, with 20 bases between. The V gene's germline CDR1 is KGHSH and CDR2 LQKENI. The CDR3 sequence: CASSPATTGQRAEAFF. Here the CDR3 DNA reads TGTGCCAGCTCACCCGCCACTACCGGACAAAGAGCTGAAGCTTTCTTT. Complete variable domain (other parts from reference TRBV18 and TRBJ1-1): NAGVMQNPRHLVRRRGQEARLRCSPMKGHSHVYWYRQLPEEGLKFMVYLQKENIIDESGMPKERFSAEFPKEGPSILRIQQVVRGDSAAYFCASSPATTGQRAEAFFGQGTRLTVV.

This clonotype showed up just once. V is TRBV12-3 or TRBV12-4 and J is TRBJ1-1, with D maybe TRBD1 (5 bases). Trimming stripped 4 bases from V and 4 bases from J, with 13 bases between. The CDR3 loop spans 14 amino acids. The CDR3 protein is CASSWVTDTTEAFF. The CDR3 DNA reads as TGTGCCAGCAGTTGGGTGACAGATACCACTGAAGCTTTCTTT.

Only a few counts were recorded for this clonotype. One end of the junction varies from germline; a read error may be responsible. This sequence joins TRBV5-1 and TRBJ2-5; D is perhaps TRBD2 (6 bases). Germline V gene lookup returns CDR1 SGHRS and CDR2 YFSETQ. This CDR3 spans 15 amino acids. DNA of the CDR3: TGTGCCAGCAGTTTTAGGGGAGGTTACCAAGAGACCCAGTACTTC. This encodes CASSFRGGYQETQYF.

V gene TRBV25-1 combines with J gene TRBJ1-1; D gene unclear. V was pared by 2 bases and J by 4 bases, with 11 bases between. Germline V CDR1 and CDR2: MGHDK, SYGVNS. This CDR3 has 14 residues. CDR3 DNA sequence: TGTGCCAGCAGTGAAGTACATTATCCCACTGAAGCTTTCTTT. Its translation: CASSEVHYPTEAFF.

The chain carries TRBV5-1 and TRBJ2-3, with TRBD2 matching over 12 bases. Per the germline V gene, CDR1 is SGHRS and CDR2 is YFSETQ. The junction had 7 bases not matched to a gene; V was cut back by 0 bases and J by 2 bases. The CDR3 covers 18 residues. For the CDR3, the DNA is TGCGCCAGCAGCTTGGGCACACTAGCGGGGGGACTCACAGATACGCAGTATTTT. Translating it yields CASSLGTLAGGLTDTQYF.

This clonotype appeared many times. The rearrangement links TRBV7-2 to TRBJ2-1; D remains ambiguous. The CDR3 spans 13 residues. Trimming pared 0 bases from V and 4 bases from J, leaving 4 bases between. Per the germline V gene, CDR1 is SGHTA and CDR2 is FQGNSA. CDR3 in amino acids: CASSLAEYNEQFF. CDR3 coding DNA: TGTGCCAGCAGCTTAGCGGAATACAATGAGCAGTTCTTC.

CDR3 bases: TGCGCCAGCAAAGAAGGTCTCCGGGGGGGACAAGCCTCCTACGAGCAGTACTTC. It encodes CASKEGLRGGQASYEQYF. The chain carries TRBV5-1 and TRBJ2-7, with TRBD2 identical over 8 bases. The CDR3 spans 18 residues. Germline trimming cut 6 bases from V and 0 bases from J; bases unmatched to any gene: 17. Germline V lookup: CDR1 SGHRS, CDR2 YFSETQ.

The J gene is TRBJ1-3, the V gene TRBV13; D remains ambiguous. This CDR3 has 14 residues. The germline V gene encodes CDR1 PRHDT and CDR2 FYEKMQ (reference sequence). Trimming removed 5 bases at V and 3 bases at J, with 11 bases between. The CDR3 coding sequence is TGTGCCAGCAGCCGGGGTCAGATTGGAAACACCATATATTTT. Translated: CASSRGQIGNTIYF.

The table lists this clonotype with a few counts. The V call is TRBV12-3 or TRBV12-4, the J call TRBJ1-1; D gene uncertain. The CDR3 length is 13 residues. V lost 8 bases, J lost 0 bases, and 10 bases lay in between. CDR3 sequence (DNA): TGTGCCAGCCACTGGGGTCTGAACACTGAAGCTTTCTTT. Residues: CASHWGLNTEAFF.

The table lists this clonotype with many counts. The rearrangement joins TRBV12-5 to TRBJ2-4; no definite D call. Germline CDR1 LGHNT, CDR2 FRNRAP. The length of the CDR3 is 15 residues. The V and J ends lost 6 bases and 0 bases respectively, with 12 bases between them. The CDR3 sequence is CASGTADLAKNIQYF. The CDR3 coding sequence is TGTGCTAGTGGGACCGCGGATCTAGCCAAAAACATTCAGTACTTC.

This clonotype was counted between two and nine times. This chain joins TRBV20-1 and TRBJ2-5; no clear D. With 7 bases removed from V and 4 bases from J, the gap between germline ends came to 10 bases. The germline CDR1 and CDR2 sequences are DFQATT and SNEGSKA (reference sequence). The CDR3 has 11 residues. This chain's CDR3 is CSGFERETQYF. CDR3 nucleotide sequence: TGCAGTGGGTTTGAGCGAGAGACCCAGTACTTC.

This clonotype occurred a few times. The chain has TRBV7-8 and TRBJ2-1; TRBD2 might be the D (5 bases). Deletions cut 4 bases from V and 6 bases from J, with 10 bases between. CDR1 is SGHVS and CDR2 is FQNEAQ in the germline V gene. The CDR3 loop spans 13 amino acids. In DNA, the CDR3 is TGTGCCAGCAGCTCCGGACTGATCAATGAGCAGTTCTTC. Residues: CASSSGLINEQFF.

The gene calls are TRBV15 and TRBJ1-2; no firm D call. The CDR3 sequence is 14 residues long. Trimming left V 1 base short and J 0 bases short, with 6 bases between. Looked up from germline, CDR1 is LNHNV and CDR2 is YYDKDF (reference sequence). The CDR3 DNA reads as TGTGCCACCAGCAGAGTGGGATCTAACTATGGCTACACCTTC. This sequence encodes CATSRVGSNYGYTF. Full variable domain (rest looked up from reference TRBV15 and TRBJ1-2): DAMVIQNPRYQVTQFGKPVTLSCSQTLNHNVMYWYQQKSSQAPKLLFHYYDKDFNNEADTPDNFQSRRPNTSFCFLDIRSPGLGDTAMYLCATSRVGSNYGYTFGSGTRLTVV.

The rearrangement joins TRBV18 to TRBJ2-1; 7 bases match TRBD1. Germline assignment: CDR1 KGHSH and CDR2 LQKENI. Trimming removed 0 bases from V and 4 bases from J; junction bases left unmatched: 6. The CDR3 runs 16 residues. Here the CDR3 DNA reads TGTGCCAGCTCACCACCGTCCGGGACAGTATACAATGAGCAGTTCTTC. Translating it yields CASSPPSGTVYNEQFF.

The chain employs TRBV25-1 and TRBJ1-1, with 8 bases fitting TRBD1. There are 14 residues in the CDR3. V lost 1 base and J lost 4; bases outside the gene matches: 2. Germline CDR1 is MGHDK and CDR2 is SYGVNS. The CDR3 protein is CASSESTGATEAFF. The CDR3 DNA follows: TGTGCCAGCAGTGAATCGACAGGGGCCACTGAAGCTTTCTTT.

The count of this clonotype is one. The CDR3 is CASSLRRGGRETQYF. The CDR3, as DNA: TGCGCCAGCAGCTTGAGACGAGGGGGAAGGGAGACCCAGTACTTC. The V call is TRBV5-1, the J call TRBJ2-5, with a tentative D call TRBD1 (6 bases). V lost 1 base to trimming and J lost 5 bases, with 15 bases between them. Germline V CDR1 and CDR2: SGHRS, YFSETQ. The CDR3 runs 15 residues. The whole variable domain, filled in from reference TRBV5-1 and TRBJ2-5, reads KAGVTQTPRYLIKTRGQQVTLSCSPISGHRSVSWYQQTPGQGLQFLFEYFSETQRNKGNFPGRFSGRQFSNSRSEMNVSTLELGDSALYLCASSLRRGGRETQYFGPGTRLLVL.

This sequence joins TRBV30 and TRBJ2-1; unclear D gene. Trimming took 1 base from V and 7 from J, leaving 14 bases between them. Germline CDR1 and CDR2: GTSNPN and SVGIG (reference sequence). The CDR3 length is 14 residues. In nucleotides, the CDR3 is TGTGCCTGGAGTGGCTCGTTATCTTCAAATGAGCAGTTCTTC. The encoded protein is CAWSGSLSSNEQFF.

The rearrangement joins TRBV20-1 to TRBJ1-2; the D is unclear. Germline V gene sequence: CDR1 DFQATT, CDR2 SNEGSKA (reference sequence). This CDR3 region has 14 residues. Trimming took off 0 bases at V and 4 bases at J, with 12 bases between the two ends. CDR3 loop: CSARERGTLYGYTF. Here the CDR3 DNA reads TGCAGTGCTAGAGAGCGGGGAACGCTCTATGGCTACACCTTC.

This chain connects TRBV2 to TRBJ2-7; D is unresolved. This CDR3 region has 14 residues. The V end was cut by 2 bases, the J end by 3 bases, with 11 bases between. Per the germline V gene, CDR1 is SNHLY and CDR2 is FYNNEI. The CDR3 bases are TGTGCCAGCAGTGAAATGGGTCGACACTACGAGCAGTACGTC. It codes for CASSEMGRHYEQYV.

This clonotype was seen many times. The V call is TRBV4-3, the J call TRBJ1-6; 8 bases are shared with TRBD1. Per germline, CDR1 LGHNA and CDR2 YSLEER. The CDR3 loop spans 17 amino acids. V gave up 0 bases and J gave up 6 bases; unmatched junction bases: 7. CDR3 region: CASSQEKRDRLNSPLHF. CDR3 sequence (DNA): TGCGCCAGCAGCCAAGAAAAAAGGGACAGGCTTAATTCACCCCTCCACTTT.

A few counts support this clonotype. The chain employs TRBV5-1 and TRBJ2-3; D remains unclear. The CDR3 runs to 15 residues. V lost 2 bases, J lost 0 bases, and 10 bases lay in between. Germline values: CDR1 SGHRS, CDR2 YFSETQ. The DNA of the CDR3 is TGCGCCAGCAGCTTCGCGGACGGTAGCACAGATACGCAGTATTTT. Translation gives CASSFADGSTDTQYF. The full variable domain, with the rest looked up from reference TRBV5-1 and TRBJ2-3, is KAGVTQTPRYLIKTRGQQVTLSCSPISGHRSVSWYQQTPGQGLQFLFEYFSETQRNKGNFPGRFSGRQFSNSRSEMNVSTLELGDSALYLCASSFADGSTDTQYFGPGTRLTVL.

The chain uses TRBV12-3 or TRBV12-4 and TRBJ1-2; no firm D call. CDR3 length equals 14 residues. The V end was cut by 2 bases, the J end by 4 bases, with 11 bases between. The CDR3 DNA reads TGTGCCAGCAGTTTATTCGGGGAGGGCTATGGCTACACCTTC. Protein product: CASSLFGEGYGYTF.

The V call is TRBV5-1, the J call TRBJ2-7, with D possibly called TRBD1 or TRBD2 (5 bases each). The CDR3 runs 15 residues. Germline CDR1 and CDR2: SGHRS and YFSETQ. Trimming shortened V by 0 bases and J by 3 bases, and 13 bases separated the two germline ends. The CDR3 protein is CASSLARDGYYEQYF. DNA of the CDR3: TGCGCCAGCAGCTTGGCCCGGGACGGTTACTACGAGCAGTACTTC.